What follows is one T cell receptor beta chain and its context. The antigen is undetermined. The sample belongs to a study of graft-versus-host responses after intestinal transplantation. Study conclusions and caveats: Patients who carried graft-donor T cell macrochimerism also had high graft-versus-host to host-versus-graft clonal ratios in their allografts.

Trimming removed 2 bases at V and 4 bases at J, with 15 bases between. The CDR3 sequence is 16 residues long. Per germline, CDR1 MNHNS and CDR2 SASEGT. Profiling relied on immunoSEQ multiplex PCR, and the TCRdb table lists in-frame clones only, not all of them. This table holds around 16,000 clones, about 90% found once. The input for sequencing was PBMCs, taken roughly 15 weeks after intestinal transplant. The TCR was taken from a human patient who received an intestinal transplant, so some T cells may come from the graft donor. The chain uses TRBV6-1 and TRBJ2-1; D might be TRBD1 (6 bases). This CDR3 is CASSETFGTQYNEQFF. The CDR3 nucleotides are TGTGCCAGCAGTGAAACATTCGGGACACAATACAATGAGCAGTTCTTC.